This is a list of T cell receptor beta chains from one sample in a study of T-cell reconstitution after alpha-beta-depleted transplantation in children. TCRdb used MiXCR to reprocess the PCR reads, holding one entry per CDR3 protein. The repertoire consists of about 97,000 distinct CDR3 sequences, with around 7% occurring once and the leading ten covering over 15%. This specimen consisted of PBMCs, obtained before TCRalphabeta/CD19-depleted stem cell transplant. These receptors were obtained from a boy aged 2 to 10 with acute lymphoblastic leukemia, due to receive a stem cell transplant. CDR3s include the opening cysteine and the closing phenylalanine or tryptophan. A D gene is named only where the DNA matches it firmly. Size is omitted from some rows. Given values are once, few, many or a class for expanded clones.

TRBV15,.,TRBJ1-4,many,TGTGCCACCAGCACGCCGGGACAACTTGCAACTAATGAAAAACTGTTTTTT,CATSTPGQLATNEKLFF
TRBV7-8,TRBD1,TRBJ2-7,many,TGTGCCAGCAGCTTCAGGACAGGGGTCTCCTACGAGCAGTACTTC,CASSFRTGVSYEQYF
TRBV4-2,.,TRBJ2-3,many,TGTGCCAGCAGCCAAGACTGGACGAGCACAGATACGCAGTATTTT,CASSQDWTSTDTQYF
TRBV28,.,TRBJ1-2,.,TGTGCCAGCAGTTTTAGGCTCGCGAATGGCTACACCTTC,CASSFRLANGYTF
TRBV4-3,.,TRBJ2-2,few,TGCGCCAGCAGCCAAGTTTGGACAGAGAACACCGGGGAGCTGTTTTTT,CASSQVWTENTGELFF
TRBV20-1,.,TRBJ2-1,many,TGCAGTGCTAGAACGGGACTCCCTGAGATCAATGAGCAGTTCTTC,CSARTGLPEINEQFF
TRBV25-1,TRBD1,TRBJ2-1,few,TGTGCCAGCAGTGCGCCGTGGGACAGCAAGTCTCCTACAATGAGCATCCCCTACAATGAGCAGTTCTTC,CASSAPWDSKSPTMSIPYNEQFF
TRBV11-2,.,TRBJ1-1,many,TGTGCCAGCAGCTCTAACTATGGAAACACTGAAGCTTTCTTT,CASSSNYGNTEAFF
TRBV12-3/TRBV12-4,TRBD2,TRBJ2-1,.,TGTGCCAGCAGTTTAGCGGGTCCTGGGGCGGGGGGCAATGAGCAGTTCTTC,CASSLAGPGAGGNEQFF
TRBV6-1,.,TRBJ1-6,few,TGTGCCAGCAGGGCCCCCGGGACGGGGAGTTCACCCCTCCACTTT,CASRAPGTGSSPLHF
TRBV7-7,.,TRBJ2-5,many,TGTGCCAGCAGCTTCCATCTCCAAGAGACCCAGTACTTC,CASSFHLQETQYF
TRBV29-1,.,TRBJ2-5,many,TGCAGCGCCGGGACGCCAACATCACAAGAGACCCAGTACTTC,CSAGTPTSQETQYF
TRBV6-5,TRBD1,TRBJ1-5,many,TGTGCCAGCATCTACGAGGGGACAGGGACCAATCAGCCCCAGCATTTT,CASIYEGTGTNQPQHF
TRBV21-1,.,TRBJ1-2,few,TGTGCCAGCATACCCGGGACAGATTTTTACTATGGCTACACCTTC,CASIPGTDFYYGYTF
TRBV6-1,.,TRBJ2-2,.,TGTGCCAGCAGACCGACAAACACCGGGGAGCTGTTTTTT,CASRPTNTGELFF
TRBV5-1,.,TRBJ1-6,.,TGCGCCAGCAGCCTGGTTCAGACCTCGGTTTCATATAATTCACCCCTCCACTTT,CASSLVQTSVSYNSPLHF
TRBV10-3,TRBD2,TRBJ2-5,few,TGTGCCATCAGCCCCCTACCTAGCGGGGGGCGGGAGACCCAGTACTTC,CAISPLPSGGRETQYF
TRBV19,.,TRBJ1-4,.,TGTGCCAGTAGTACAGGGACGGAAGGGGAAAAACTGTTTTTT,CASSTGTEGEKLFF
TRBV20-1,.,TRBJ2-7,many,TGCAGTGCTAGAAACCCCGGGACCTACGAGCAGTACTTC,CSARNPGTYEQYF
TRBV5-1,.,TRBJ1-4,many,TGCGCCAGCAGCTTGGAGTGGATTAATGAAAAACTGTTTTTT,CASSLEWINEKLFF
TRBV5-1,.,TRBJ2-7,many,TGCGCCAGCAGCTTGGCCGCAGACTACGAGCAGTACTTC,CASSLAADYEQYF
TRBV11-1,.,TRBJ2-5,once,TGTGCCAGCAGCTCGCCTAGGGGGCAAGAGACCCAGTACTTC,CASSSPRGQETQYF
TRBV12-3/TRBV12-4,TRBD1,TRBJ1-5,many,TGTGCCAGCAGCCGGGACAGAGGTAGCAATCAGCCCCAGCATTTT,CASSRDRGSNQPQHF
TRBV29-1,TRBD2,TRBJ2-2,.,TGCAGCGGACGGGGGGTTCGTACCGGGGAGCTGTTTTTT,CSGRGVRTGELFF
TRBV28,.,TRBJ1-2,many,TGTGCCAGCAGTCCAGGGACTCTCAACTATGGCTACACCTTC,CASSPGTLNYGYTF
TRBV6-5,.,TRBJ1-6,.,TGTGCCAGCAGTTACCCGGACGTGGGTTCACCCCTCCACTTT,CASSYPDVGSPLHF
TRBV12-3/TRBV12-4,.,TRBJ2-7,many,TGTGCCAGCATGAGCTCCTACGAGCAGTACTTC,CASMSSYEQYF
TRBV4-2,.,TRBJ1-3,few,TGTGCCAGCAGCCAAGTTAGCTCTGGAAACACCATATATTTT,CASSQVSSGNTIYF
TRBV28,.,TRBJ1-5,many,TGTGCCAGCAGTTTAACTGGGACGTTGCTCAATCAGCCCCAGCATTTT,CASSLTGTLLNQPQHF
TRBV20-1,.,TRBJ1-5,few,TGCAGTGCCTTCGCAGGTGGCCAGCCCCAGCATTTT,CSAFAGGQPQHF
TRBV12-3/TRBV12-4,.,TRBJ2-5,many,TGTGCCAGCAGCCGAGACACTGGGGAGACCCAGTACTTC,CASSRDTGETQYF